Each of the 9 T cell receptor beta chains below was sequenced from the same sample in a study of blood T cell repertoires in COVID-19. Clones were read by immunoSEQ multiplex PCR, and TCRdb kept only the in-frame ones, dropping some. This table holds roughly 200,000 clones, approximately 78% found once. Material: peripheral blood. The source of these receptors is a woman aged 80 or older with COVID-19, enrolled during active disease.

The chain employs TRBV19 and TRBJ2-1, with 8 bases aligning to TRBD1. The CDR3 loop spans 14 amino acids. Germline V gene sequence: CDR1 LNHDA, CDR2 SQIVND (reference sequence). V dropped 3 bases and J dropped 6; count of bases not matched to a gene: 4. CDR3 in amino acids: CASSIQGAGNEQFF. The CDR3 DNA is TGTGCCAGTAGTATCCAGGGGGCGGGCAATGAGCAGTTCTTC.

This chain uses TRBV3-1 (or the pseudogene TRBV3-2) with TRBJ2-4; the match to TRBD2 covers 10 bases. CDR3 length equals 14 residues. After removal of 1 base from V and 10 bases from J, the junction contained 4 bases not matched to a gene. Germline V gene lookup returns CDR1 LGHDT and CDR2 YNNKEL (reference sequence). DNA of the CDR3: TGTGCCAGCAGCCAAGGAGAAGCGGGAGGGATTCAGTACTTC. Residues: CASSQGEAGGIQYF.

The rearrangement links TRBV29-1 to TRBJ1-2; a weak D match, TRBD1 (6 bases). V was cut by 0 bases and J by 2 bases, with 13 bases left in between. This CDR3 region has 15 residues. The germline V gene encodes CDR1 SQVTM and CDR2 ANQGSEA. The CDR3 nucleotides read TGCAGCGTTGAAGATCGCGGTACAGGGAACTATGGCTACACCTTC. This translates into CSVEDRGTGNYGYTF.

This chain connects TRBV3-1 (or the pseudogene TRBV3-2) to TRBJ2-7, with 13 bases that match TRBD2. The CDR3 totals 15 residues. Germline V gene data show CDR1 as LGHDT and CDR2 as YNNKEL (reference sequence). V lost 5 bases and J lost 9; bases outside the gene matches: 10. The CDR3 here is CASSSGTSGGAVQYF. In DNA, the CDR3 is TGTGCCAGCAGCTCTGGAACTAGCGGGGGGGCCGTGCAGTACTTC.

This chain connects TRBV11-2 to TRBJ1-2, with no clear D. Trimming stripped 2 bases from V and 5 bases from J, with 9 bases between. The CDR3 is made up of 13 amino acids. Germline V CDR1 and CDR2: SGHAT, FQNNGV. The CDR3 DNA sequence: TGTGCCAGCAGCTTAAACAGTGGTTATGGCTACACCTTC. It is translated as CASSLNSGYGYTF. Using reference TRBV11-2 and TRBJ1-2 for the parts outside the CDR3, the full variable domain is EAGVAQSPRYKIIEKRQSVAFWCNPISGHATLYWYQQILGQGPKLLIQFQNNGVVDDSQLPKDRFSAERLKGVDSTLKIQPAKLEDSAVYLCASSLNSGYGYTFGSGTRLTVV.

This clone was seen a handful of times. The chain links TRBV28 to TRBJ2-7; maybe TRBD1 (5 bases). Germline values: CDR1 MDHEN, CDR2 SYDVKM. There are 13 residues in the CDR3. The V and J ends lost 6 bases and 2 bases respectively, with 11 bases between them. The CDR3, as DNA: TGTGCCAGCAGAGGAGACAGCCCCTACGAGCAGTACTTC. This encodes CASRGDSPYEQYF.

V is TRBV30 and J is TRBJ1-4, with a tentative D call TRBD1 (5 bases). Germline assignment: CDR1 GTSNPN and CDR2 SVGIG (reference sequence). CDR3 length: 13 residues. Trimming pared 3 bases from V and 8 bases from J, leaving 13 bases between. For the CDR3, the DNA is TGTGCCTGGAGGGGACCGGGGGGGGAAAAACTGTTTTTT. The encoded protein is CAWRGPGGEKLFF.

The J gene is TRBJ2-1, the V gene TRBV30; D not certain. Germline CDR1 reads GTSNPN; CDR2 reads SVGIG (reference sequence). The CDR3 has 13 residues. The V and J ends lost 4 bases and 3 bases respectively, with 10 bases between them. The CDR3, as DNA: TGTGCCTGGAAGGTGCGGCACTACAATGAGCAGTTCTTC. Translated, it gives CAWKVRHYNEQFF.

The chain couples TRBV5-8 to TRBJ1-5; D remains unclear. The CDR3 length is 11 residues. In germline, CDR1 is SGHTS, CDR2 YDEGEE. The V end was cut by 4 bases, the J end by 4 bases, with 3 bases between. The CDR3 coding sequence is TGTGCCAGCAGCCTGAATCAGCCCCAGCATTTT. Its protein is CASSLNQPQHF. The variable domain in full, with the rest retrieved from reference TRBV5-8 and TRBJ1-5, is EAGVTQSPTHLIKTRGQQATLRCSPISGHTSVYWYQQALGLGLQFLLWYDEGEERNRGNFPPRFSGRQFPNYSSELNVNALELEDSALYLCASSLNQPQHFGDGTRLSIL.